The 22 T cell receptor beta chains in this list originate from one sample, sequenced in a study of T-cell memory formation after mild COVID-19. TCRdb re-analysed the 5' RACE reads in MiXCR, keeping a single row per CDR3 protein. The sample yields tens of thousands of distinct CDR3 sequences, over 8.5% seen once. The sample was PBMCs or a T cell subset sorted from them (not recorded which). The receptors derive from a man between 18 and 29 years old who had mild COVID-19 (a few samples of this study predate the infection). Cell type and time point are not known.

This clonotype was seen only a few times. CDR3 nucleotides: TGTGCCAGCAGCTTAATTGGGGGCGCTGGGGCCAACGTCCTGACTTTC. Its translation: CASSLIGGAGANVLTF. This chain links TRBV7-2 with TRBJ2-6, with a weak D call TRBD1 (6 bases). The V gene lost 2 bases and the J gene lost 2 bases, with 10 bases spanning the gap. Germline lookup yields CDR1 SGHTA and CDR2 FQGNSA. There are 16 residues in the CDR3.

This sequence joins TRBV20-1 and TRBJ1-2; TRBD1 aligns across 7 bases. Germline assignment: CDR1 DFQATT and CDR2 SNEGSKA (reference sequence). This CDR3 spans 12 amino acids. Trimming at V came to 5 bases and at J to 4 bases, leaving 4 bases not matched to a gene. The CDR3 sequence: CSASDRVYGYTF. The CDR3 bases are TGCAGTGCTTCCGACAGGGTCTATGGCTACACCTTC.

This clonotype was observed a handful of times. The chain combines TRBV12-3 or TRBV12-4 with TRBJ1-2, with D perhaps TRBD1 (5 bases). Between the trimmed V and J ends, which lost 3 bases and 2 bases, there was a span of 10 bases. The CDR3 is 14 amino acids. CDR3 DNA: TGTGCCAGCAGTTTGGGGGTGGGAAACTATGGCTACACCTTC. Encoded protein: CASSLGVGNYGYTF.

The rearrangement links TRBV5-1 to TRBJ2-7, with 11 nucleotides matching TRBD1. CDR1 is SGHRS, CDR2 YFSETQ, per germline. The CDR3 runs to 13 residues. CDR3 loop: CASSRDRGTEPYV. The CDR3 DNA sequence: TGCGCCAGCAGCCGGGACAGGGGGACGGAGCCGTACGTC.

The table lists this clonotype with a few counts. This rearrangement joins TRBV20-1 to TRBJ1-6, with 8 nucleotides matching TRBD1. This CDR3 is built from 16 residues. The V segment lost 0 bases and the J segment 10 bases; nucleotides outside the gene matches: 11. The germline V gene encodes CDR1 DFQATT and CDR2 SNEGSKA (reference sequence). CDR3 protein: CSARDSPGQGFSPLHF. The CDR3 DNA sequence: TGCAGTGCTAGAGACTCCCCCGGACAGGGTTTCTCACCCCTCCACTTT.

The V gene is TRBV4-3, the J gene TRBJ2-3, with TRBD2 as a possible D gene (6 bases). The germline V gene encodes CDR1 LGHNA and CDR2 YSLEER. The length of the CDR3 is 16 residues. With 1 base removed from V and 0 bases from J, the gap between germline ends came to 11 bases. The CDR3 DNA follows: TGCGCCAGCAGCCAAGCGGCAGGGAGGAGCACAGATACGCAGTATTTT. As protein: CASSQAAGRSTDTQYF.

V and J are TRBV20-1 and TRBJ1-1, with D possibly being TRBD1 (6 bases). This CDR3 comprises 13 residues. Germline-derived CDR1 and CDR2 are DFQATT and SNEGSKA (reference sequence). Deletions cut 2 bases from V and 3 bases from J, with 10 bases between. CDR3 region: CSARTGTHTEAFF. Here the CDR3 DNA reads TGCAGTGCTAGAACAGGGACCCACACTGAAGCTTTCTTT.

The gene calls are TRBV24-1 and TRBJ1-4, with D unresolved. The CDR3 sequence is 15 residues long. Germline V gene data show CDR1 as KGHDR and CDR2 as SFDVKD. V was cut by 3 bases and J by 5 bases, with 12 bases left in between. CDR3 in amino acids: CATSDAGIPNEKLFF. As DNA, the CDR3 is TGTGCCACCAGTGATGCGGGGATCCCCAATGAAAAACTGTTTTTT.

The chain links TRBV11-1 to TRBJ2-1; 8 bases match TRBD1. The length of the CDR3 is 17 residues. Unmatched junction bases numbered 9, after V lost 5 bases and J lost 0 bases. CDR1 is SGHAT and CDR2 is FQDESV in the germline V gene (reference sequence). The CDR3 sequence is CASSPRTGGRSYNEQFF. CDR3 nucleotide sequence: TGTGCCAGCAGCCCCCGCACAGGGGGTCGCTCCTACAATGAGCAGTTCTTC. The full variable domain, with the rest looked up from reference TRBV11-1 and TRBJ2-1, is EAEVAQSPRYKITEKSQAVAFWCDPISGHATLYWYRQILGQGPELLVQFQDESVVDDSQLPKDRFSAERLKGVDSTLKIQPAELGDSAMYLCASSPRTGGRSYNEQFFGPGTRLTVL.

The J gene is TRBJ2-7, the V gene TRBV9; 7 bases are a match to TRBD2. The length of the CDR3 is 14 residues. The germline gives CDR1 SGDLS, CDR2 YYNGEE. J gave up 6 bases and V 0 bases, and 6 bases lay outside the gene matches. The CDR3 loop is CASSVAGGFAEQYF. The CDR3 DNA reads as TGTGCCAGCAGCGTAGCGGGGGGTTTCGCCGAGCAGTACTTC.

This clonotype was counted at least ten times. The chain recombines TRBV5-1 with TRBJ2-3, with TRBD1 identical over 9 bases. Germline loops: CDR1 SGHRS, CDR2 YFSETQ. The V gene end was trimmed by 4 bases and the J gene end by 3 bases; junction bases not matched to a gene: 6. The CDR3 loop spans 15 amino acids. CDR3 in DNA: TGCGCCAGCAGCCTATCCGGGACAGGGACAGATACGCAGTATTTT. It is translated as CASSLSGTGTDTQYF.

This clonotype was recorded a few times. The chain employs TRBV6-7 and TRBJ2-1; D is ambiguous. TRBV6-7 is recorded as an ORF, its role being uncertain. Trimming stripped 2 bases from V and 2 bases from J, with 10 bases between. CDR3 length equals 15 residues. The CDR3 loop is CASSYNLVPYNEQFF. The CDR3 region has the DNA TGTGCCAGCAGTTACAATCTAGTTCCCTACAATGAGCAGTTCTTC.

This clonotype was seen many times. The chain links TRBV20-1 to TRBJ2-7; D is possibly TRBD1 (5 bases). V lost 3 bases and J lost 2, with 11 bases in between. Germline CDR1 reads DFQATT; CDR2 reads SNEGSKA (reference sequence). This CDR3 has 13 amino acids. The CDR3 region has the DNA TGCAGTGCTAGCTCGCGACAGACCTACGAGCAGTACTTC. Protein product: CSASSRQTYEQYF.

The table lists this clonotype with a few counts. The chain recombines TRBV11-2 with TRBJ2-2; 12 nucleotides line up with TRBD2. Germline V lookup: CDR1 SGHAT, CDR2 FQNNGV. This CDR3 has 16 residues. The junction had 9 bases not matched to a gene; V was cut back by 5 bases and J by 8 bases. This CDR3 reads CASSPWTSGAFGELFF. Written as DNA, the CDR3 is TGTGCCAGCAGCCCATGGACTAGCGGGGCCTTTGGGGAGCTGTTTTTT.

The V and J genes are TRBV9 and TRBJ2-1; D remains ambiguous. The CDR3 contains 12 residues. Germline V lookup: CDR1 SGDLS, CDR2 YYNGEE. The V and J ends lost 4 bases and 5 bases respectively, with 7 bases between them. CDR3 nucleotides: TGTGCCAGCAGCTCAGTGCACAATGAGCAGTTCTTC. Translation: CASSSVHNEQFF.

This clonotype was seen many times. The chain joins TRBV12-5 to TRBJ2-3; 10 bases match TRBD1. The CDR3 totals 13 residues. Unmatched junction bases numbered 0, after V lost 6 bases and J lost 3 bases. Germline lookup yields CDR1 LGHNT and CDR2 FRNRAP. The DNA for the CDR3 is TGTGCTAGTGGGGGACAGGGGACAGATACGCAGTATTTT. This translates into CASGGQGTDTQYF.

This clonotype was seen more than once but under ten times. The chain recombines TRBV20-1 with TRBJ2-7; D perhaps matches TRBD2 (6 bases). V gave up 7 bases and J gave up 4 bases, with 17 bases separating them. The CDR3 is 13 residues long. The germline gives CDR1 DFQATT, CDR2 SNEGSKA (reference sequence). In nucleotides, the CDR3 is TGCAGTGGGGTGGCGGGAAACGGGTACGAGCAGTACTTC. This translates into CSGVAGNGYEQYF.

A few counts support this clonotype. This chain links TRBV7-6 with TRBJ2-5; TRBD1 matches at 11 bases. Looked up from germline, CDR1 is SGHVS and CDR2 is FNYEAQ. The J segment lost 5 bases and the V segment lost 4 bases, leaving 9 bases of the junction unmatched. The CDR3 contains 16 residues. The CDR3 spells CASSSGQGGITETQYF. The DNA for the CDR3 is TGTGCCAGCAGCTCGGGACAGGGGGGGATTACGGAGACCCAGTACTTC. The complete variable domain, with remaining parts taken from reference TRBV7-6 and TRBJ2-5, reads GAGVSQSPRYKVTKRGQDVALRCDPISGHVSLYWYRQALGQGPEFLTYFNYEAQQDKSGLPNDRFSAERPEGSISTLTIQRTEQRDSAMYRCASSSGQGGITETQYFGPGTRLLVL.

This sequence joins TRBV23-1 and TRBJ2-3; the match to TRBD2 covers 8 bases. TRBV23-1 is filed as an ORF, its function uncertain. CDR3 length equals 15 residues. V was pared by 2 bases and J by 3 bases, with 4 bases of the junction left unmatched. CDR3 loop: CASSQGSGETDTQYF. The CDR3 region has the DNA TGCGCCAGCAGTCAAGGTAGCGGGGAGACAGATACGCAGTATTTT.

This clonotype has a count of ten or more. The CDR3 sequence is CASSWGAGTDTQYF. The CDR3 bases are TGCGCCAGCAGCTGGGGGGCCGGGACAGATACGCAGTATTTT. The chain joins TRBV5-1 to TRBJ2-3; the D call may be TRBD1 or TRBD2 (6 bases each). CDR1 is SGHRS, CDR2 YFSETQ, per germline. The CDR3 totals 14 residues. V was trimmed by 3 bases and J by 3 bases, leaving 11 bases between them.

This clonotype was picked up a small number of times. DNA of the CDR3: TGTGCCAGCAGCTCCGGTCTGGGGGAGGACATTCAGTACTTC. Translated, it gives CASSSGLGEDIQYF. The chain joins TRBV7-2 to TRBJ2-4, with D possibly being TRBD2 (6 bases). In germline, CDR1 is SGHTA, CDR2 FQGNSA. V was cut by 4 bases and J by 8 bases, with 15 bases left in between. The CDR3 runs to 14 residues.

This clonotype was counted at least ten times. The V and J genes are TRBV29-1 and TRBJ2-3; D unresolved. The V end was cut by 6 bases, the J end by 7 bases, with 14 bases between. CDR1 is SQVTM, CDR2 ANQGSEA, per germline. This CDR3 is built from 12 residues. CDR3: CSVARVWNTQYF. Here the CDR3 DNA reads TGCAGCGTCGCTCGCGTTTGGAATACGCAGTATTTT.